This entry concerns a single T cell receptor beta chain. Its antigen remains undetermined. Base qualities are not provided; no much larger clone lies one nucleotide away. Genomic DNA was isolated using the Qiagen DNeasy kit from unsorted PBMCs as well as from negatively selected CD4+ and CD8+ fractions. TCR beta CDR3 regions were amplified by immunoSEQ multiplex PCR using primers annealing to V and J segments. A synthetic immune receptor repertoire was used to minimize amplification bias, and remaining bias was computationally removed after sequencing. On the authors' methods: Repertoire diversity was quantified as the Shannon entropy index using custom Python scripts. Unsorted, CD4+ and CD8+ repertoires were examined separately, except in combined analyses, for which CD4+ and CD8+ sequences were merged in silico. Clonal expansion was defined as a frequency increase of at least 2-fold after treatment compared with C1D1, and clones undetected at baseline were assigned a pseudocount of 0.5. Clones with 0 or 1 copy at C1D1 were classified as singleton clones, and clones with 2 or more copies were classified as non-singleton clones. By matching protein sequences in sorted samples from the same patient, clones expanded in unsorted samples were annotated as CD4+, CD8+ or unknown. Wilcoxon tests on paired samples were used to test diversity changes from C1D1 to C4D1. Here the immuneACCESS table is served through TCRdb, limited to in-frame sequences with V and J called. Missing clones are a known gap in these copies; in checked studies unresolved V genes cover under half, and the rest lacks a known reason. The DNA gave D and trimming, while V, J and clone size come from that table. The sample data list 10,000 to 15,000 clones, and approximately 79% of these were observed just once. About 24% of the sample comes from the top ten.

The data derive from a study of PD-1 blockade in classical Hodgkin lymphoma (dated by TCRdb to between 2020 and 2021). Study-wide context: Nivolumab dosing was 3 mg/kg intravenously every 2 weeks, continuing until either disease progression or unacceptable toxicity. The study used CyTOF and TCR beta sequencing to define a peripheral blood immune signature of response to PD-1 blockade in classical Hodgkin lymphoma.

General study outcomes and caveats: Baseline diversity similar to that of newly diagnosed patients was observed in trial patients achieving complete response, whereas significantly lower diversity was observed in partial responders and progressors. Lower diversity was seen in patients whose nivolumab began less than 1 year after ASCT, and these patients were left out of later analyses so that immune reconstitution would not confound the results. Baseline TCR diversity was reported to be lower in newly diagnosed patients than in healthy donors, and even lower in relapsed/refractory patients. CD4+ but not CD8+ TCR diversity rose significantly by C4D1 (p=0.0027 vs p=0.16), most apparent in complete responders (p=0.02). The study covered only a single clinical trial cohort, and the causes of the repertoire differences, possibly disease activity or prior therapy, were still not defined.

V lost 4 bases and J lost 4 bases; the stretch between them is 17 bases long. Per the germline V gene, SGHTA is the CDR1 and FQGNSA is the CDR2. The CDR3 runs 15 amino acids, cysteine and phenylalanine included. CDR3 DNA is the only sequence kept; it has 45 bases, read in frame from the first base. Sample time point, as interpreted from the label and publication: cycle 1 day 1 (C1D1), immediately before nivolumab initiation. Every trial patient had relapsed following autologous stem cell transplantation, and prior brentuximab vedotin exposure was what differed among cohorts A, B and C. Using a Miltenyi CD8+ T cell isolation kit, CD8+ T cells were purified from thawed PBMCs through magnetic negative selection. The trial cohort was composed of 56 patients with relapsed/refractory classical Hodgkin lymphoma, for whom complete response, partial response or progressive disease was recorded as best overall response. In the multi-cohort phase II CheckMate 205 trial, trial patients received single-agent nivolumab. An independent review committee assessed best overall response by applying the 2007 International Working Group response criteria. PBMCs from the trial were collected at three points: immediately before nivolumab initiation (C1D1), and during therapy at cycle 2 day 1 and cycle 4 day 1. Peripheral blood was collected in 8 mL Vacutainer Cell Preparation Tubes, from which PBMCs were isolated by centrifugation and then cryopreserved. Purified CD4+ and CD8+ fractions were generated only in cases for which an additional PBMC sample was available. Magnetically labelled cells were removed on LS columns in a quadroMACS separator, and the flow-through was retained as the purified fraction.

The chain is assembled from TRBV7-2 and TRBJ2-7; the D gene is possibly TRBD2, with 6 bases matching. This clonotype was obtained from a human donor with classical Hodgkin lymphoma. Sequencing used CD8+ T cells from blood, obtained at baseline. The nucleotide sequence is TGTGCCAGCAGCTCGACGGGACTTTTTTCATACGAGCAGTACTTC. Its amino acids are CASSSTGLFSYEQYF. Full variable domain (CDR3 extended with the reference TRBV7-2 and TRBJ2-7 proteins): GAGVSQSPSNKVTEKGKDVELRCDPISGHTALYWYRQSLGQGLEFLIYFQGNSAPDKSGLPSDRFSAERTGGSVSTLTIQRTQQEDSAVYLCASSSTGLFSYEQYFGPGTRLTVT.